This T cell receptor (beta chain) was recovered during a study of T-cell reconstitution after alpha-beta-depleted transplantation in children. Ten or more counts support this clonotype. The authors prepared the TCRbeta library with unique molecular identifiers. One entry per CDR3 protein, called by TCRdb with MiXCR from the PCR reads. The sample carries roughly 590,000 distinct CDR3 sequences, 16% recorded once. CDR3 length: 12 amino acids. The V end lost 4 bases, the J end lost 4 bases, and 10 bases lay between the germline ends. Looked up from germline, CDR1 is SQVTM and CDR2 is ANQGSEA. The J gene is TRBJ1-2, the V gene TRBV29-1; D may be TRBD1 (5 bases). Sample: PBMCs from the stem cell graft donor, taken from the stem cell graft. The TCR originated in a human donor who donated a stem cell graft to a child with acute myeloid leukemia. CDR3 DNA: TGCAGCGTTGCAAGGGGAAGCTATGGCTACACCTTC. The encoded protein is CSVARGSYGYTF.